A selection of T cell receptor beta chains follows, all from one sample in a study of blood T cell repertoires in COVID-19. This table comes from immunoSEQ multiplex PCR, and its TCRdb copy is limited to in-frame clones, with some not included. This sample has over 60,000 clones, with roughly 90% found just once. The sequencing input was peripheral blood. These receptors all stem from a man aged 55 to 69 with acute or convalescent COVID-19. Each CDR3 is given with its conserved first and last residue. The D gene is left open where the match is weak. A clone size is listed for some rows: how often the clone was seen (once, few, many), or a class if it is expanded.

NA	TRBV27	NA	TRBJ2-5	CASSLWGSQETQYF	TGTGCCAGCAGTTTATGGGGCAGCCAAGAGACCCAGTACTTC
TRBD1	TRBV6-6	NA	TRBJ1-5	CASSRRQGGNQPQHF	TGTGCCAGCAGTCGTAGACAGGGAGGAAATCAGCCCCAGCATTTT
TRBD1	TRBV4-1	NA	TRBJ1-2	CASSQFGGTDYGYTF	TGCGCCAGCAGCCAATTCGGAGGGACAGACTATGGCTACACCTTC
TRBD2	TRBV5-1	NA	TRBJ2-3	CASSSGRTSGALDTQYF	TGCGCCAGCAGCTCGGGTCGGACTAGCGGGGCCCTTGATACGCAGTATTTT
TRBD1	TRBV28	NA	TRBJ1-2	CASSAGTGGIYGYTF	TGTGCCAGCAGTGCGGGGACAGGGGGGATTTATGGCTACACCTTC
NA	TRBV7-9	once	TRBJ1-3	CAGGPSSGNTIYF	TGTGCAGGGGGACCGAGCTCTGGAAACACCATATATTTT
TRBD2	TRBV7-8	NA	TRBJ2-1	CASSSLAGGYNEQFF	TGTGCCAGCAGCTCCCTCGCGGGGGGCTACAATGAGCAGTTCTTC
TRBD1	TRBV7-3	NA	TRBJ1-5	CASSLTGGEEPQHF	TGTGCCAGCAGCTTGACAGGGGGCGAGGAGCCCCAGCATTTT
TRBD2	TRBV9	NA	TRBJ2-1	CASSLGLAVGTGPGEQFF	TGTGCCAGCAGCCTGGGACTAGCAGTAGGAACCGGACCGGGCGAGCAGTTCTTC
NA	TRBV11-2	once	TRBJ2-1	CASSGSESSYNEQFF	TGTGCCAGCAGCGGGAGTGAGAGCTCCTACAATGAGCAGTTCTTC
TRBD1	TRBV5-1	NA	TRBJ1-2	CASSLAHRGGYGYTF	TGCGCCAGCAGCTTGGCCCACAGGGGAGGCTATGGCTACACCTTC
NA	TRBV5-1	once	TRBJ1-6	CASSFETGSYNSPLHF	TGCGCCAGCAGCTTTGAGACAGGCTCCTATAATTCACCCCTCCACTTT